This is a list of T cell receptor beta chains from one sample in a study of blood T cell repertoires in COVID-19. The data were produced by immunoSEQ multiplex PCR, yet TCRdb's version contains in-frame clones alone and is incomplete. Counted here are some 71,000 clones, more than 65% occurring once; the ten biggest clones make up 20% to 25%. Sequencing input: peripheral blood. These receptors came from a woman aged 45-65 years with acute or convalescent COVID-19. Each CDR3 is given with its conserved first and last residue. The order of the fields is clone size, D gene, J gene, V gene, CDR3 length, CDR3 protein, CDR3 DNA. A D gene is named only where the DNA matches it firmly. Only some rows state a clone size, as once, few, many or a class for expanded clones.

clone size: few
D gene: NA
J gene: TRBJ1-1
V gene: TRBV6-2/TRBV6-3
CDR3 length: 16
CDR3 protein: CASSLGTQIEDTEAFF
CDR3 DNA: TGTGCCAGCAGTTTAGGGACACAGATAGAGGACACTGAAGCTTTCTTT

clone size: NA
D gene: TRBD1
J gene: TRBJ1-4
V gene: TRBV5-4
CDR3 length: 16
CDR3 protein: CASSLGSRTGNEKLFF
CDR3 DNA: TGTGCCAGCAGCTTGGGATCGAGGACAGGGAATGAAAAACTGTTTTTT

clone size: NA
D gene: TRBD1
J gene: TRBJ2-2
V gene: TRBV6-5
CDR3 length: 13
CDR3 protein: CAGTGGGTGELFF
CDR3 DNA: TGTGCCGGTACAGGGGGCGGCACCGGGGAGCTGTTTTTT

clone size: NA
D gene: TRBD2
J gene: TRBJ2-7
V gene: TRBV2
CDR3 length: 16
CDR3 protein: CASSPVLAGLSDEQYF
CDR3 DNA: TGTGCCAGCAGTCCTGTCCTAGCGGGGCTCAGTGACGAGCAGTACTTC

clone size: few
D gene: TRBD2
J gene: TRBJ2-7
V gene: TRBV27
CDR3 length: 13
CDR3 protein: CASSFSGGYEQYF
CDR3 DNA: TGTGCCAGCAGTTTTAGCGGGGGGTACGAGCAGTACTTC

clone size: once
D gene: TRBD2
J gene: TRBJ2-1
V gene: TRBV7-2
CDR3 length: 19
CDR3 protein: CASSLPLGLAGGLPNEQFF
CDR3 DNA: TGTGCCAGCAGCTTACCCCTGGGACTAGCGGGGGGGCTTCCCAATGAGCAGTTCTTC

clone size: NA
D gene: TRBD2
J gene: TRBJ2-3
V gene: TRBV4-1
CDR3 length: 15
CDR3 protein: CASSPSGLAIAGVYF
CDR3 DNA: TGCGCCAGCAGCCCCTCGGGACTAGCGATCGCCGGGGTGTATTTT

clone size: NA
D gene: NA
J gene: TRBJ1-1
V gene: TRBV4-3
CDR3 length: 16
CDR3 protein: CASSQSWGGMNTEAFF
CDR3 DNA: TGCGCCAGCAGCCAATCCTGGGGGGGGATGAACACTGAAGCTTTCTTT

clone size: NA
D gene: TRBD1
J gene: TRBJ1-1
V gene: TRBV19
CDR3 length: 14
CDR3 protein: CASRLGTVNTEAFF
CDR3 DNA: TGTGCCAGTAGATTAGGGACAGTGAACACTGAAGCTTTCTTT

clone size: few
D gene: NA
J gene: TRBJ1-5
V gene: TRBV6-2/TRBV6-3
CDR3 length: 13
CDR3 protein: CASSYSRVQPQHF
CDR3 DNA: TGTGCCAGCAGTTACTCCAGGGTACAGCCCCAGCATTTT

clone size: NA
D gene: TRBD1
J gene: TRBJ2-7
V gene: TRBV29-1
CDR3 length: 11
CDR3 protein: CSVAGGYEQYF
CDR3 DNA: TGCAGCGTTGCAGGGGGCTACGAGCAGTACTTC

clone size: NA
D gene: NA
J gene: TRBJ2-7
V gene: TRBV6-2/TRBV6-3
CDR3 length: 13
CDR3 protein: CASSFDRSYEQYF
CDR3 DNA: TGTGCCAGCAGTTTCGACAGGTCCTACGAGCAGTACTTC

clone size: few
D gene: NA
J gene: TRBJ2-7
V gene: TRBV5-5
CDR3 length: 13
CDR3 protein: CASSLKGEYEQYF
CDR3 DNA: TGTGCCAGCAGCTTGAAGGGAGAATACGAGCAGTACTTC

clone size: NA
D gene: NA
J gene: TRBJ1-2
V gene: TRBV19
CDR3 length: 12
CDR3 protein: CASSDRLYGYTF
CDR3 DNA: TGTGCCAGTAGTGACAGACTTTATGGCTACACCTTC

clone size: NA
D gene: TRBD1
J gene: TRBJ2-7
V gene: TRBV6-5
CDR3 length: 14
CDR3 protein: CASRPGTDPYEQYF
CDR3 DNA: TGTGCCAGCAGGCCCGGGACAGACCCCTACGAGCAGTACTTC

clone size: NA
D gene: NA
J gene: TRBJ1-1
V gene: TRBV7-2
CDR3 length: 12
CDR3 protein: CASSLRGSEAFF
CDR3 DNA: TGTGCCAGCAGCTTAAGGGGTTCTGAAGCTTTCTTT

clone size: NA
D gene: TRBD2
J gene: TRBJ2-5
V gene: TRBV11-2
CDR3 length: 17
CDR3 protein: CASSLGLTHVGAETQYF
CDR3 DNA: TGTGCCAGCAGCTTGGGACTAACTCACGTAGGGGCAGAGACCCAGTACTTC

clone size: NA
D gene: TRBD2
J gene: TRBJ2-7
V gene: TRBV4-3
CDR3 length: 16
CDR3 protein: CASSQDRVAGVHEQYF
CDR3 DNA: TGCGCCAGCAGCCAAGATAGGGTAGCGGGGGTCCACGAGCAGTACTTC

clone size: once
D gene: TRBD2
J gene: TRBJ2-7
V gene: TRBV6-2/TRBV6-3
CDR3 length: 16
CDR3 protein: CASSYLSGRADHEQYF
CDR3 DNA: TGTGCCAGCAGTTACCTCAGCGGGAGGGCCGACCACGAGCAGTACTTC

clone size: NA
D gene: TRBD1
J gene: TRBJ1-5
V gene: TRBV6-1
CDR3 length: 18
CDR3 protein: CASSAFLPGQGRGQPQHF
CDR3 DNA: TGTGCCAGCAGTGCATTCCTGCCGGGACAGGGGAGAGGTCAGCCCCAGCATTTT

clone size: NA
D gene: NA
J gene: TRBJ1-2
V gene: TRBV30
CDR3 length: 13
CDR3 protein: CAWSASQGYGYTF
CDR3 DNA: TGTGCCTGGAGTGCTTCACAGGGATATGGCTACACCTTC

clone size: NA
D gene: NA
J gene: TRBJ2-1
V gene: TRBV11-2
CDR3 length: 16
CDR3 protein: CASSLVVGTSYNEQFF
CDR3 DNA: TGTGCCAGCAGCTTAGTTGTCGGGACTTCCTACAATGAGCAGTTCTTC